This TCR beta chain was sequenced during a study of blood T cell repertoires in COVID-19. Original handling: The assay estimated nucleated cells by amplifying reference gene primers. Produced via immunoSEQ multiplex PCR; TCRdb's table is partial and in-frame only. D and trimming come from the DNA, and the V and J calls and clone size come from that table. This sample yields tens of thousands of clones, of which roughly 78% are seen a single time; roughly 17% belongs to the top ten. Trimming took off 4 bases at V and 3 bases at J, with 6 bases between the two ends. The CDR3 runs to 11 residues. Germline V lookup: CDR1 SQVTM, CDR2 ANQGSEA.

This sequence joins TRBV29-1 and TRBJ1-2; no clear D. The receptor was derived from a man in his 70s with acute or convalescent COVID-19. The source material was peripheral blood. The CDR3 is CSVVADYGYTF. CDR3 coding DNA: TGCAGCGTTGTGGCAGACTATGGCTACACCTTC.